This T cell receptor beta chain is from a study of Ad26.COV2.S vaccination and SARS-CoV-2 variants. Study-level points and caveats: Analyses that measured TCR breadth and depth may have underestimated total T cell responses. Vaccine recipients showed a spike-specific TCR breadth that was higher than in placebo recipients. Vaccine and placebo recipients had comparable breadth of non-spike TCRs. Reportedly, after vaccination the spike-specific CD8+ and CD4+ T cell responses displayed substantial breadth.

Some clones are missing from TCRdb's copy, which holds only in-frame ones; the method was immunoSEQ multiplex PCR. The sample has about 100,000 clones; around three quarters are singletons. Note on this clone: Its antigen is currently unknown.

Between the trimmed V and J ends, which lost 3 bases and 0 bases, there was a span of 15 bases. The CDR3 consists of 18 residues. The germline gives CDR1 LNHDA, CDR2 SQIVND (reference sequence). The TCR sequence derives from a human donor who had recovered from COVID-19. The sequenced sample was peripheral blood, obtained after recovery from COVID-19. The V gene is TRBV19, the J gene TRBJ2-6; D may be TRBD1 or TRBD2 (5 bases each). CDR3 bases: TGTGCCAGTAGTATTCGGGACCTTGGGTTCTCTGGGGCCAACGTCCTGACTTTC. Its translation: CASSIRDLGFSGANVLTF.